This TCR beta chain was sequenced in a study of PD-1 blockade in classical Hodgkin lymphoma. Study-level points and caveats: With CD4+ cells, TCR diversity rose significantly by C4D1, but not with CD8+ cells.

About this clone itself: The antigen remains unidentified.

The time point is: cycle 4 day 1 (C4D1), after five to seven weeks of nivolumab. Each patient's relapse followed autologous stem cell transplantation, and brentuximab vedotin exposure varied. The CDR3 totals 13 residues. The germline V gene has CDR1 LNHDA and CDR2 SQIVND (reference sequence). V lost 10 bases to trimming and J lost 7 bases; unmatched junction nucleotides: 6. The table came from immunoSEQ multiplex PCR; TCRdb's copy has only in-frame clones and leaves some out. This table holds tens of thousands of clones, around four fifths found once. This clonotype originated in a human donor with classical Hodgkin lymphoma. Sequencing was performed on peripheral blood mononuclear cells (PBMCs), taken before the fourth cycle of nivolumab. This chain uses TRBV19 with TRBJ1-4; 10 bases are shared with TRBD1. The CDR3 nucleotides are TGTGCCACCGGGACAGGGGTTATTGAAAAACTGTTTTTT. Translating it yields CATGTGVIEKLFF.